The 21 T cell receptor beta chains below come from one sample, sequenced in a study of T cells in localized non-small cell lung cancer. Only in-frame clones appear in the TCRdb table, and some are missing; sequencing was by immunoSEQ multiplex PCR. Among approximately 49,000 clones listed, around 77% were seen once. This sample comprised peripheral blood, obtained before any cancer treatment. The receptors were sampled from a man aged 40-75 years with stage I squamous cell lung carcinoma.

The rearrangement links TRBV2 to TRBJ2-6; D is possibly TRBD1 (6 bases). CDR3 length: 17 residues. Germline loops: CDR1 SNHLY, CDR2 FYNNEI. V was pared by 4 bases and J by 4 bases, with 17 bases between. CDR3 nucleotides: TGTGCCAGCAGTGCGGGACACGGATCGGGGGGGGCCAACGTCCTGACTTTC. Translating gives CASSAGHGSGGANVLTF.

J is TRBJ1-5 and V is TRBV6-1; D is unresolved. Per the germline V gene, CDR1 is MNHNS and CDR2 is SASEGT. V lost 0 bases, J lost 0 bases, and 12 bases lay in between. This CDR3 has 17 amino acids. CDR3 sequence (DNA): TGTGCCAGCAGTGAAGCTTTACAGCCATATAGCAATCAGCCCCAGCATTTT. It codes for CASSEALQPYSNQPQHF.

The chain combines TRBV9 with TRBJ1-6; 7 bases map to TRBD1. Germline CDR1 and CDR2: SGDLS and YYNGEE. V lost 4 bases to trimming and J lost 11 bases; unmatched junction nucleotides: 12. The CDR3 is 15 residues long. The CDR3 coding sequence is TGTGCCAGCAGCTCTAGCGAGACAGGGAATACACCCCTCCACTTT. Translation gives CASSSSETGNTPLHF. The full variable domain, rest sourced from reference TRBV9 and TRBJ1-6, is DSGVTQTPKHLITATGQRVTLRCSPRSGDLSVYWYQQSLDQGLQFLIQYYNGEERAKGNILERFSAQQFPDLHSELNLSSLELGDSALYFCASSSSETGNTPLHFGNGTRLTVT.

The chain uses TRBV5-1 and TRBJ2-1, with 8 bases lining up with TRBD2. V trimming: 0 bases; J trimming: 4 bases; junction bases outside the gene matches: 3. Germline V gene sequence: CDR1 SGHRS, CDR2 YFSETQ. This CDR3 is 15 amino acids long. DNA of the CDR3: TGCGCCAGCAGCTTGGCCACTAGCGGTTACAATGAGCAGTTCTTC. It is translated as CASSLATSGYNEQFF.

The V gene is TRBV6-1, the J gene TRBJ1-1; TRBD1 might be the D (5 bases). Germline V lookup: CDR1 MNHNS, CDR2 SASEGT. There are 15 residues in the CDR3. The germline V and J ends were trimmed by 1 base and 3 bases, with 12 bases remaining between them. CDR3 sequence reads: CASSEGRGEDTEAFF. CDR3 DNA sequence: TGTGCCAGCAGTGAAGGGAGGGGAGAGGACACTGAAGCTTTCTTT.

The DNA for the CDR3 is TGCGCCAGCAGCCGATCTAGCGGGGGGTCGACAGATACGCAGTATTTT. Translating gives CASSRSSGGSTDTQYF. The rearrangement joins TRBV4-3 to TRBJ2-3; 11 positions agree with TRBD2. Germline V gene sequence: CDR1 LGHNA, CDR2 YSLEER. V lost 4 bases to trimming and J lost 3 bases; unmatched junction nucleotides: 6. CDR3 length equals 16 residues.

The CDR3 region has the DNA TGTGCCAGCAGCGTAGCTCCCGGGCTCAATCAGCCCCAGCATTTT. Translation: CASSVAPGLNQPQHF. J is TRBJ1-5 and V is TRBV9; no clear D gene. The ends were cut back, 0 bases at V and 3 bases at J, with 10 bases in the middle. The CDR3 length is 15 residues. From germline, CDR1 is SGDLS and CDR2 YYNGEE.

CDR3 residues: CASSLQVNYGYTF. CDR3 bases: TGTGCCAGCAGCTTACAGGTTAACTATGGCTACACCTTC. The chain employs TRBV7-2 and TRBJ1-2; D is ambiguous. In germline, CDR1 is SGHTA, CDR2 FQGNSA. The CDR3 is 13 residues long. Trimming pared 2 bases from V and 1 base from J, leaving 5 bases between. The full variable domain, in which reference TRBV7-2 and TRBJ1-2 provide the parts outside the CDR3, is GAGVSQSPSNKVTEKGKDVELRCDPISGHTALYWYRQSLGQGLEFLIYFQGNSAPDKSGLPSDRFSAERTGGSVSTLTIQRTQQEDSAVYLCASSLQVNYGYTFGSGTRLTVV.

The chain combines TRBV7-2 with TRBJ1-3; 7 bases fit TRBD1. In germline, CDR1 is SGHTA, CDR2 FQGNSA. The CDR3 covers 14 residues. V trimming: 4 bases; J trimming: 7 bases; junction bases outside the gene matches: 7. Here the CDR3 reads CASSSGTVSNTIYF. Here the CDR3 DNA reads TGTGCCAGCAGCTCCGGGACAGTGTCCAACACCATATATTTT.

The gene calls are TRBV5-8 and TRBJ1-2; 8 bases map to TRBD1. The junction had 8 bases not matched to a gene; V was cut back by 0 bases and J by 7 bases. CDR1 and CDR2 (germline): SGHTS, YDEGEE. The CDR3 sequence is 15 residues long. This CDR3 is CASSLVWTGTAGYTF. The CDR3, as DNA: TGTGCCAGCAGCTTGGTGTGGACAGGGACGGCTGGCTACACCTTC.

The chain combines TRBV5-4 with TRBJ2-1; D uncertain. The CDR3 spans 13 residues. Germline lookup yields CDR1 SGHNT and CDR2 YYREEE (reference sequence). V lost 6 bases and J lost 5, with 12 bases in between. CDR3 in DNA: TGTGCCAGCACCAGTTCCCTTAACAATGAGCAGTTCTTC. This codes for CASTSSLNNEQFF.

The rearrangement joins TRBV5-1 to TRBJ1-6; the D is unclear. Germline values: CDR1 SGHRS, CDR2 YFSETQ. There are 15 residues in the CDR3. Trimming took 1 base from V and 10 from J, leaving 15 bases between them. The CDR3: CASSLNDYSNSPLHF. The CDR3 DNA reads as TGCGCCAGCAGCTTGAATGACTATTCTAACTCACCCCTCCACTTT.

The chain employs TRBV27 and TRBJ2-3; tentatively, D is TRBD1 (6 bases). CDR1 is MNHEY and CDR2 is SMNVEV in the germline V gene (reference sequence). The CDR3 consists of 16 residues. The ends were cut back, 5 bases at V and 0 bases at J, with 15 bases in the middle. The CDR3 spells CASSRQRQASTDTQYF. Written as DNA, the CDR3 is TGTGCCAGCAGTCGCCAGAGACAGGCTAGCACAGATACGCAGTATTTT.

This clone showed up just a few times. The J gene is TRBJ1-1, the V gene TRBV9; D not certain. Deletions cut 2 bases from V and 9 bases from J, with 14 bases between. Germline CDR1 reads SGDLS; CDR2 reads YYNGEE. CDR3 length: 13 residues. The CDR3, as DNA: TGTGCCAGCAGCGTTAACACCGTCGGTCAAGCTTTCTTT. Residues: CASSVNTVGQAFF.

The gene calls are TRBV11-2 and TRBJ2-5, with TRBD1 as a possible D gene (5 bases). The CDR3 is 15 residues long. The germline V and J ends were trimmed by 1 base and 5 bases, with 14 bases remaining between them. Germline values: CDR1 SGHAT, CDR2 FQNNGV. CDR3 DNA sequence: TGTGCCAGCAGCTTAGCATTTGCGACAGCGGAGACCCAGTACTTC. It is translated as CASSLAFATAETQYF.

This sequence joins TRBV19 and TRBJ2-2; no reliable D call. The germline gives CDR1 LNHDA, CDR2 SQIVND (reference sequence). V lost 3 bases and J lost 7, with 9 bases in between. The CDR3 covers 13 residues. CDR3 nucleotides: TGTGCCAGTAGTATTGGCACAAACGGGGAGCTGTTTTTT. Translated, it gives CASSIGTNGELFF.

This clone was detected once. The junction and the germline gene differ at one end; a read error may be behind it. This chain joins TRBV7-7 and TRBJ2-1, with D possibly TRBD1 on 6 matching bases. The germline V gene has CDR1 SSHAT and CDR2 FNYEAQ (reference sequence). This CDR3 is 14 amino acids long. The DNA for the CDR3 is TGTGCTAGCAGCTCAACAGGGTCCGTAGGTGAGCAGTTCTTC. The encoded protein is CASSSTGSVGEQFF.

This chain joins TRBV18 and TRBJ1-1; D call uncertain. The germline V gene has CDR1 KGHSH and CDR2 LQKENI. The CDR3 extends over 13 amino acids. Trimming removed 1 base at V and 3 bases at J, with 6 bases between. CDR3 DNA sequence: TGTGCCAGCTCACCACAGGAGTACACTGAAGCTTTCTTT. This sequence encodes CASSPQEYTEAFF.

The chain links TRBV15 to TRBJ2-2; D tentatively fits TRBD1 or TRBD2 (6 bases each). Germline V gene sequence: CDR1 LNHNV, CDR2 YYDKDF (reference sequence). V was trimmed by 6 bases and J by 6 bases, leaving 17 bases between them. The CDR3 consists of 15 residues. The chain's CDR3 is CATSGLRGTSGELFF. The CDR3 DNA is TGTGCCACCAGTGGGCTCCGGGGGACATCCGGGGAGCTGTTTTTT.

The chain has TRBV2 and TRBJ2-5; TRBD2 agrees at 7 bases. This CDR3 region has 15 residues. Germline CDR1 SNHLY, CDR2 FYNNEI. Trimming removed 5 bases from V and 1 base from J; junction bases left unmatched: 7. The CDR3 DNA is TGTGCCAGCAGTCGAAGTGGGACTACCCAAGAGACCCAGTACTTC. Protein: CASSRSGTTQETQYF.

This clone was recorded a few times. The V and J genes are TRBV6-6 and TRBJ1-6; D call uncertain. Germline V CDR1 and CDR2: MNHNY, SVGAGI (reference sequence). This CDR3 contains 14 residues. Trimming pared 7 bases from V and 7 bases from J, leaving 14 bases between. The CDR3 loop reads CASTSLIENSPLHF. The CDR3 nucleotides are TGTGCCAGCACTTCCCTCATTGAGAATTCACCCCTCCACTTT.